This T cell receptor beta chain appears in the sequencing data of a study of blood T cell repertoires in COVID-19. Study in general: Sources were T cells, B-cell-depleted T cells, or PBMCs; the material itself was cDNA or gDNA.

Assay used: immunoSEQ multiplex PCR; TCRdb lists only in-frame clones, some missing. This table has hundreds of thousands of clones, 80% to 85% appearing once. Trimming at V came to 6 bases and at J to 6 bases, leaving 5 bases not matched to a gene. This CDR3 has 12 amino acids. Germline V gene lookup returns CDR1 MNHEY and CDR2 SMNVEV (reference sequence). Participants were aged 18 to 89 years from approximately 24 US areas. Categorization into cohorts depended on clinical history that participants reported. Exposed participants came across a COVID-19 case within 2 weeks before study entry. This chain joins TRBV27 and TRBJ2-7; 7 bases are shared with TRBD2. Sequenced: PBMCs or T cells enriched from blood (not recorded which). The source is a man aged 35 to 55 who had been exposed to COVID-19. The CDR3 DNA is TGTGCCAGCAGCTGGGGGGGGGTCGAGCAGTACTTC. Translated, it gives CASSWGGVEQYF.